This T cell receptor (beta chain) originates from a study of T cells in Graves' hyperthyroidism and ophthalmopathy. This CDR3 has 14 residues. The germline gives CDR1 KGHSH, CDR2 LQKENI. The J segment lost 8 bases and the V segment lost 2 bases, leaving 5 bases of the junction unmatched. Amplification targeted TCR beta CDR3 regions from RNA transcripts. HTBI primers were the set used in a first-round RT-PCR of the TCR CDR3. MiXCR, run by TCRdb on the multiplex PCR reads, gives a single entry per CDR3 protein. The top ten hold approximately 8.4% of the sample, which has 600,000 to 900,000 distinct CDR3 sequences, around 15% seen once.

The chain has TRBV18 and TRBJ1-2; 10 bases agree with TRBD1. The sample taken for sequencing was blood. The TCR was taken from a man aged 18 to 35 with Graves' hyperthyroidism. CDR3 bases: TGTGCCAGCTCACCAGACAGGGGGCCGGCGGGCTACACCTTC. It yields the protein CASSPDRGPAGYTF.